These 18 T cell receptor beta chains were all obtained from the same sample, sequenced in a study of CD8 T cells in Susac syndrome. An input of roughly 0.45 to 1 ug of RNA was subjected to reverse transcription using random hexamers. TCRdb reprocessed the immunoSEQ multiplex PCR reads via MiXCR and lists one record per CDR3 protein. The table shows about 250,000 distinct CDR3 sequences, with over 85% occurring only once. Sequenced material: CD4+ T cells from PBMCs. The receptors shown here come from a human donor with multiple sclerosis.

The chain combines TRBV27 with TRBJ1-2, with a possible D match to TRBD1 (5 bases). The CDR3 length is 15 residues. Trimming stripped 6 bases from V and 3 bases from J, with 17 bases between. In germline, CDR1 is MNHEY, CDR2 SMNVEV (reference sequence). The CDR3 DNA sequence: TGTGCCAGCAGCCCTTGGGACCGGACTTACTATGGCTACACCTTC. Translation gives CASSPWDRTYYGYTF.

This clonotype has just one count. The chain joins TRBV7-6 to TRBJ1-5; D may be TRBD1 (5 bases). The length of the CDR3 is 15 residues. V was shortened by 11 bases and J by 0 bases, with 17 bases between the two germline ends. Per germline, CDR1 SGHVS and CDR2 FNYEAQ. The CDR3 loop reads CAYRQGQYSNQPQHF. CDR3 bases: TGTGCCTATCGGCAGGGCCAATATAGCAATCAGCCCCAGCATTTT.

The V and J genes are TRBV18 and TRBJ2-6; D is possibly TRBD1 or TRBD2 (5 bases each). Deletions cut 4 bases from V and 0 bases from J, with 13 bases between. The CDR3 consists of 17 residues. The germline V gene has CDR1 KGHSH and CDR2 LQKENI. CDR3: CASSRGPLLSGANVLTF. The CDR3 nucleotides read TGTGCCAGCTCACGGGGACCTTTACTCTCTGGGGCCAACGTCCTGACTTTC.

The chain links TRBV4-1 to TRBJ1-2, with 8 bases aligning to TRBD1. Germline-derived CDR1 and CDR2 are MGHRA and YSYEKL. V shed 3 bases, J shed 8 bases, and the junction held 5 bases outside the gene matches. The CDR3 sequence is 13 residues long. CDR3 sequence (DNA): TGCGCCAGCAGCCACCCGGACAGGGAGGGCTACACCTTC. Protein: CASSHPDREGYTF.

This chain uses TRBV4-1 with TRBJ1-1; D gene uncertain. Trimming removed 4 bases at V and 1 base at J, with 13 bases between. The germline V gene has CDR1 MGHRA and CDR2 YSYEKL. The CDR3 has 15 amino acids. The CDR3 sequence is CASSRPGTANTEAFF. The CDR3, as DNA: TGCGCCAGCAGCCGCCCCGGCACAGCGAACACTGAAGCTTTCTTT.

The genes are TRBV6-6 and TRBJ2-7, with D perhaps TRBD2 (5 bases). V lost 8 bases and J 3 bases, leaving 17 bases between the germline ends. CDR3 length equals 14 residues. CDR1 is MNHNY and CDR2 is SVGAGI in the germline V gene (reference sequence). The CDR3 coding sequence is TGTGCCAGCGCCCCCCCCCGAGAGGGCTACGAGCAGTACTTC. Translating gives CASAPPREGYEQYF.

The count of this clonotype is one. The chain uses TRBV9 and TRBJ1-4; no reliable D call. V shed 0 bases and J shed 4 bases, with 10 bases lying between them. CDR3 length equals 15 residues. Germline CDR1 reads SGDLS; CDR2 reads YYNGEE. In DNA form, the CDR3 reads TGTGCCAGCAGCGTAGAGGCGAGAATTAATGAAAAACTGTTTTTT. As protein: CASSVEARINEKLFF.

The CDR3 sequence is CASSLALGQTRTTSYEQYV. The CDR3 DNA sequence: TGTGCCAGCAGCTTAGCGCTTGGGCAGACCCGAACGACCTCCTACGAGCAGTACGTC. The V gene is TRBV7-9, the J gene TRBJ2-7; no definite D call. Germline V gene data show CDR1 as SEHNR and CDR2 as FQNEAQ (reference sequence). The CDR3 is 19 residues long. Trimming cost V 0 bases and J 0 bases, with 21 bases left between them.

This chain uses TRBV29-1 with TRBJ2-3, with TRBD1 as a possible D gene (5 bases). V was clipped by 6 bases and J by 4 bases, with 11 bases between them. This CDR3 contains 12 residues. Germline CDR1 is SQVTM and CDR2 is ANQGSEA. The CDR3 loop is CSVRVGADTQYF. The CDR3 DNA sequence: TGCAGCGTCAGGGTTGGGGCAGATACGCAGTATTTT.

This clonotype was detected once. This rearrangement joins TRBV19 to TRBJ1-2, with D hard to call. Germline CDR1 reads LNHDA; CDR2 reads SQIVND (reference sequence). Trimming removed 8 bases from V and 7 bases from J, with 20 bases in between. This CDR3 spans 14 amino acids. The CDR3, as DNA: TGTGCCAGTGCTAGGGTGGCACCAACTGGTGGCTACACCTTC. Translation: CASARVAPTGGYTF.

V and J are TRBV7-9 and TRBJ1-6, with 9 nucleotides matching TRBD1. Germline V gene lookup returns CDR1 SEHNR and CDR2 FQNEAQ (reference sequence). The V and J ends lost 5 bases and 10 bases, in that order; junction bases with no gene match: 9. This CDR3 spans 15 amino acids. CDR3 DNA sequence: TGTGCCAGCAGCCCTAGGGACAGGGAAAGGTCACCCCTCCACTTT. Translated, it gives CASSPRDRERSPLHF.

This clonotype occurred once. The gene calls are TRBV9 and TRBJ1-2, with TRBD1 as a possible D gene (6 bases). Trimming removed 0 bases from V and 8 bases from J, with 11 bases in between. CDR1 is SGDLS, CDR2 YYNGEE, per germline. The CDR3 has 13 residues. CDR3 DNA sequence: TGTGCCAGCAGCGTAGAGGGGGTCGGAGGCTACACCTTC. It encodes CASSVEGVGGYTF.

The rearrangement uses TRBV20-1 and TRBJ2-5; D is unclear. The germline V and J ends were trimmed by 5 bases and 2 bases, with 18 bases remaining between them. The CDR3 sequence is 15 residues long. Germline V lookup: CDR1 DFQATT, CDR2 SNEGSKA (reference sequence). The CDR3 nucleotides are TGCAGTGCTCCCCGGGTAGCCGGGTATCAAGAGACCCAGTACTTC. Translating gives CSAPRVAGYQETQYF.

The J gene is TRBJ2-5, the V gene TRBV7-9; D is uncertain. V dropped 1 base and J dropped 5 bases, with 5 bases sitting between them. CDR1 is SEHNR, CDR2 FQNEAQ, per germline (reference sequence). The CDR3 spans 12 residues. The CDR3 loop is CASSLVSETQYF. The CDR3 DNA reads as TGTGCCAGCAGCTTAGTCTCCGAGACCCAGTACTTC.

The chain has TRBV30 and TRBJ1-2, with 8 bases aligning to TRBD1. V was pared by 5 bases and J by 8 bases, with 4 bases of the junction left unmatched. The CDR3 spans 11 residues. CDR1 GTSNPN and CDR2 SVGIG come from the germline V gene (reference sequence). This CDR3 is CAWGDRMGYTF. The CDR3 DNA sequence: TGTGCCTGGGGGGACAGGATGGGCTACACCTTC.

The chain links TRBV19 to TRBJ1-1; D ambiguous. CDR1 is LNHDA and CDR2 is SQIVND in the germline V gene (reference sequence). The length of the CDR3 is 12 residues. V was cut by 7 bases and J by 4 bases, with 10 bases left in between. DNA for the CDR3: TGTGCCAGTAACTGGCGGGGCACTGAAGCTTTCTTT. Protein: CASNWRGTEAFF.

The chain joins TRBV6-1 to TRBJ2-1; 15 bases map to TRBD2. Per the germline V gene, CDR1 is MNHNS and CDR2 is SASEGT. CDR3 length: 18 amino acids. The V and J ends lost 6 bases and 3 bases, in that order; junction bases with no gene match: 9. This CDR3 reads CASRGGGLAGGVYNEQFF. The CDR3 DNA is TGTGCCAGCAGGGGGGGAGGACTAGCGGGAGGGGTCTACAATGAGCAGTTCTTC.

The rearrangement joins TRBV24-1 to TRBJ2-3; D gene unclear. Trimming pared 9 bases from V and 6 bases from J, leaving 15 bases between. Germline CDR1 reads KGHDR; CDR2 reads SFDVKD. This CDR3 is built from 13 residues. The CDR3 DNA follows: TGTGCCACCGCAGACCCTAGTGGGGATACGCAGTATTTT. It encodes CATADPSGDTQYF.